These 13 T cell receptor beta chains came from one sample sequenced in a study of T cells after posttransplantation cyclophosphamide. Clones were read by immunoSEQ multiplex PCR, and TCRdb kept only the in-frame ones, dropping some. This sample has about 37,000 clones, each found more than once. The sample consisted of PBMCs. The receptors come from a young man in good health and a related stem cell transplant donor.

This clone came up many times. This chain connects TRBV4-1 to TRBJ1-4, with TRBD1 matching 7 bases. The V and J ends lost 0 bases and 5 bases, in that order; junction bases with no gene match: 15. This CDR3 spans 19 amino acids. The germline V gene encodes CDR1 MGHRA and CDR2 YSYEKL. The CDR3 loop reads CASSQDSRDRADANEKLFF. The CDR3, as DNA: TGCGCCAGCAGCCAAGATAGTAGGGACAGAGCAGACGCGAATGAAAAACTGTTTTTT.

This clone was recorded many times. The J gene is TRBJ2-1, the V gene TRBV7-9; 9 nucleotides align to TRBD1. In germline, CDR1 is SEHNR, CDR2 FQNEAQ (reference sequence). Trimming at V came to 6 bases and at J to 10 bases, leaving 7 bases not matched to a gene. The CDR3 runs 13 residues. The CDR3 loop is CASSHGTGNEQFF. The CDR3 nucleotides read TGTGCCAGCAGTCACGGGACAGGGAACGAGCAGTTCTTC.

This clone was recorded at least ten times. The V and J genes are TRBV6-6 and TRBJ1-6; 9 bases are a match to TRBD1. The CDR3 sequence is 16 residues long. Germline CDR1 reads MNHNY; CDR2 reads SVGAGI (reference sequence). V shed 4 bases, J shed 5 bases, and the junction held 6 bases outside the gene matches. CDR3 sequence reads: CASSLSGTGNNSPLHF. CDR3 DNA sequence: TGTGCCAGCAGTTTGTCCGGGACAGGGAATAATTCACCCCTCCACTTT.

This clone occurred many times. The chain links TRBV7-9 to TRBJ2-7; D remains unclear. CDR1 and CDR2 (germline): SEHNR, FQNEAQ (reference sequence). The CDR3 extends over 13 amino acids. Trimming took off 7 bases at V and 3 bases at J, with 13 bases between the two ends. The CDR3 DNA sequence: TGTGCCAGCACCACAGCTGGAGTCTACGAGCAGTACTTC. Translating gives CASTTAGVYEQYF.

The CDR3 bases are TGTGCCAGCAGACCGTTAGGGGATAATTCACCCCTCCACTTT. This codes for CASRPLGDNSPLHF. This chain links TRBV6-5 with TRBJ1-6; possibly TRBD1 for D (5 bases). The CDR3 sequence is 14 residues long. Germline V gene data show CDR1 as MNHEY and CDR2 as SVGAGI. V lost 6 bases and J lost 5, with 11 bases in between.

This clone was seen ten or more times. This chain joins TRBV7-6 and TRBJ1-2; 12 bases fit TRBD1. There are 18 residues in the CDR3. In germline, CDR1 is SGHVS, CDR2 FNYEAQ. J was trimmed by 1 base and V by 2 bases; bases with no gene match: 8. This CDR3 is CASSLFLGQGAYNYGYTF. CDR3 nucleotides: TGTGCCAGCAGCTTATTTCTGGGACAGGGGGCTTATAACTATGGCTACACCTTC.

There are many counts of this clone. The CDR3 here is CASSWDRDQPQHF. CDR3 nucleotide sequence: TGTGCCAGCAGTTGGGACAGAGACCAGCCCCAGCATTTT. The chain is built from TRBV2 and TRBJ1-5; 7 positions agree with TRBD1. Per the germline V gene, CDR1 is SNHLY and CDR2 is FYNNEI. Trimming at V came to 5 bases and at J to 7 bases, leaving 5 bases not matched to a gene. The CDR3 has 13 residues.

This clone was counted many times. The chain couples TRBV28 to TRBJ2-6; no clear D. V was pared by 4 bases and J by 4 bases, with 14 bases between. Germline CDR1 and CDR2: MDHEN and SYDVKM. The CDR3 spans 16 residues. The CDR3, as DNA: TGTGCCAGCAGTTCCCCCACGGTTACCGGGGCCAACGTCCTGACTTTC. Translating it yields CASSSPTVTGANVLTF.

The sample holds many counts of this clone. In DNA form, the CDR3 reads TGTGCCAGCAGCCGGAGCGGGGCTAGCACAGATACGCAGTATTTT. This encodes CASSRSGASTDTQYF. This chain uses TRBV11-2 with TRBJ2-3; 7 bases line up with TRBD2. The germline gives CDR1 SGHAT, CDR2 FQNNGV. V lost 5 bases and J lost 0; bases outside the gene matches: 5. The CDR3 consists of 15 residues.

At least ten counts were recorded for this clone. The chain joins TRBV6-5 to TRBJ2-1; no reliable D call. This CDR3 spans 15 amino acids. Germline lookup yields CDR1 MNHEY and CDR2 SVGAGI. Between the trimmed V and J ends, which lost 2 bases and 6 bases, there was a span of 14 bases. The CDR3: CASSYALTSTNEQFF. The CDR3 DNA sequence: TGTGCCAGCAGTTACGCTTTAACAAGTACCAATGAGCAGTTCTTC.

This chain links TRBV7-2 with TRBJ2-1, with 8 bases fitting TRBD2. This CDR3 contains 16 residues. Germline CDR1 is SGHTA and CDR2 is FQGNSA. With V trimmed by 1 base and J by 2 bases, 4 bases remained unmatched. In nucleotides, the CDR3 is TGTGCCAGCAGCTTAGTCTCGGGACTAGCCTACAATGAGCAGTTCTTC. Translated, it gives CASSLVSGLAYNEQFF.

This clone was counted at least ten times. V is TRBV7-9 and J is TRBJ1-4, with 9 bases identical to TRBD1. CDR1 and CDR2 (germline): SEHNR, FQNEAQ (reference sequence). The CDR3 consists of 18 residues. Germline trimming cut 3 bases from V and 3 bases from J; bases unmatched to any gene: 11. The CDR3 reads CASSLWGQGESANEKLFF. For the CDR3, the DNA is TGTGCCAGCAGCTTGTGGGGACAGGGAGAAAGCGCTAATGAAAAACTGTTTTTT.

This clone was detected ten times or more. V gene TRBV2 combines with J gene TRBJ1-2; the D gene is possibly TRBD1 (5 bases). V was trimmed by 7 bases and J by 8 bases, leaving 29 bases between them. The CDR3 has 17 amino acids. The germline V gene has CDR1 SNHLY and CDR2 FYNNEI. The CDR3 region is CASIKGRSRRTPGGYTF. The DNA of the CDR3 is TGTGCCAGCATCAAAGGCAGGTCACGTAGGACACCCGGGGGCTACACCTTC.